This TCR beta chain originates from a study of OX40 agonist ivuxolimab in advanced cancers. To note about this clone: The antigen is undetermined.

Some clones are missing from TCRdb's copy, which holds only in-frame ones; the method was immunoSEQ multiplex PCR. The profile shows roughly 88,000 clones, approximately 89% of them singletons. Overall study results and limits: At doses 0.1 to 3.0 mg/kg, CD4+ and CD8+ clones expanded.

This CDR3 has 13 residues. V dropped 1 base and J dropped 6 bases, with 6 bases sitting between them. Germline V CDR1 and CDR2: SGHTA, FQGNSA. This specimen consisted of CD4+ or CD8+ T cells sorted from blood, obtained in a trial of the OX40 agonist ivuxolimab. The receptor comes from an adult with an advanced solid tumor such as melanoma, head and neck, liver or kidney cancer. The chain is built from TRBV7-2 and TRBJ2-2; D unclear. The CDR3 nucleotides read TGTGCCAGCAGCTTAGGGAGATCCGGGGAGCTGTTTTTT. Protein product: CASSLGRSGELFF.